This TCR beta chain was captured in a study of T cells after yellow fever vaccination. Overall study context: Staining for CD3, CD45RA, CCR7 and CD95 enabled sorting of EM, EMRA, CM and Tscm memory subsets. Those fractions that held only low numbers of cells were prepared using the SMART-Seq v4 Ultra Low Input RNA kit.

This clonotype was observed many times. CDR3 length: 17 amino acids. The V gene end was trimmed by 4 bases and the J gene end by 5 bases; junction bases not matched to a gene: 13. In germline, CDR1 is SGHRS, CDR2 YFSETQ. Via MiXCR, TCRdb re-called the 5' RACE reads, giving one row per CDR3 protein. The sample includes roughly 16,000 distinct CDR3 sequences, about 3.8% of them seen just once. The V gene is TRBV5-1, the J gene TRBJ2-7; 12 nucleotides align to TRBD1. The TCR was taken from a young man who received the YFV17D yellow fever vaccine. The material sequenced was PBMCs, either bulk or a sorted T-cell subset (CD4+, CD8+, memory, or dextramer-sorted; not recorded which), taken 15 days after the yellow fever booster vaccination. CDR3 sequence (DNA): TGCGCCAGCAGCCCAATACAGGCTGGGACAGGGGGCAACGAGCAGTACTTC. Translated: CASSPIQAGTGGNEQYF.